This T cell receptor (beta chain) stems from a study of early T cells in non-severe SARS-CoV-2 infection. The CDR3 sequence is 13 residues long. After removal of 3 bases from V and 7 bases from J, the junction contained 3 bases not matched to a gene. Germline loops: CDR1 SGHTA, CDR2 FQGNSA. TCRdb re-derived calls from the 5' RACE reads in MiXCR, one entry per CDR3 protein. The sample holds about 56,000 distinct CDR3 sequences, under 12% seen once. V is TRBV7-2 and J is TRBJ2-7; 10 nucleotides line up with TRBD2. Material for sequencing was whole blood. The sequence came from an adult who was a healthcare worker with PCR-confirmed SARS-CoV-2 infection or an uninfected control (not recorded which). CDR3 sequence: CASSFSGRWEQYF. CDR3 nucleotide sequence: TGTGCCAGCAGCTTTAGCGGGAGGTGGGAGCAGTACTTC.